A single TCR beta chain is shown here with its context. The antigen is unknown. The data are from a study of T cell repertoires in cytomegalovirus infection. Study outcomes and limitations: Frequencies of public TCR beta families were cumulated, and this identified carriers of CMV plus the relevant HLA. In two of eight donors, the top clonotype was HLA-C-restricted CMV-specific.

One entry per CDR3 protein, called by TCRdb with MiXCR from the reads. The sample lists a few hundred thousand distinct CDR3 sequences; around 8.7% were seen once. Germline CDR1 MDHEN, CDR2 SYDVKM. V was trimmed by 3 bases and J by 8 bases, leaving 17 bases between them. CDR3 size: 15 residues. Sequences were obtained from PBMCs. The chain has TRBV28 and TRBJ1-5; tentative D call: TRBD1 (5 bases). This receptor was taken from a human donor in good health (CMV status not recorded). Some clones in this sample may be carry-over from other donors' samples. CDR3 loop: CASSLNPGGVKPQHF. The CDR3 coding sequence is TGTGCCAGCAGTTTGAACCCTGGGGGAGTGAAGCCCCAGCATTTT.